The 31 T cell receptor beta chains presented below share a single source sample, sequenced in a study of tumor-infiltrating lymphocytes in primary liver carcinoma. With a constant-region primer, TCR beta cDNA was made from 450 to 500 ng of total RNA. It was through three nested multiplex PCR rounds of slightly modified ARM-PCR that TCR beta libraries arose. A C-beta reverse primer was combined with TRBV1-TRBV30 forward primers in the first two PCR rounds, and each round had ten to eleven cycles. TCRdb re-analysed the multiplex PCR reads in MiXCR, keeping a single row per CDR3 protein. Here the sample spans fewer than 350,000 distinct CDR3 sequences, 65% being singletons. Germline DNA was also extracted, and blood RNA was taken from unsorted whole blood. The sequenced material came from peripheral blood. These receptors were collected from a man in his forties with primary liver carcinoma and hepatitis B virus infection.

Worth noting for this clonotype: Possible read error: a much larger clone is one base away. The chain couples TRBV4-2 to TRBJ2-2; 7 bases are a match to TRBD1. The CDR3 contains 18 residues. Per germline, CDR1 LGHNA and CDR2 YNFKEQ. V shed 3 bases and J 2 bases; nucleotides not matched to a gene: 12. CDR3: CASSHRTGEQVNTGELFF. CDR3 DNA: TGTGCCAGCAGCCACCGAACAGGGGAACAGGTTAACACCGGGGAGCTGTTTTTT.

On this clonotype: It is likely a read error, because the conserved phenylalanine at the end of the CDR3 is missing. Written as DNA, the CDR3 is TGTGCCACCAGTGATCCTAACCCCATAGGCTCCTACAATGAGCAGTTCGTC. Its protein product is CATSDPNPIGSYNEQFV. This chain uses TRBV24-1 with TRBJ2-1, with D hard to call. Germline V lookup: CDR1 KGHDR, CDR2 SFDVKD. The V end was cut by 3 bases, the J end by 0 bases, with 14 bases between. The length of the CDR3 is 17 residues.

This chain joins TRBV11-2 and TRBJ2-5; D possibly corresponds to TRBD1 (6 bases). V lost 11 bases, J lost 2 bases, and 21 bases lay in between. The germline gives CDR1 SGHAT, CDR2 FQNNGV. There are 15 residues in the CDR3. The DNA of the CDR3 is TGTGCCGACAGCAGGGGACCCGGACGTCAAGAGACCCAGTACTTC. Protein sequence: CADSRGPGRQETQYF.

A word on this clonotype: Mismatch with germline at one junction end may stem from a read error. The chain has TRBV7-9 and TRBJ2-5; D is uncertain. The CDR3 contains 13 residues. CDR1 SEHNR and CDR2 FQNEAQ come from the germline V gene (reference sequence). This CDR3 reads CASSPRGEEAQYF. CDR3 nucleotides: TGTGCCAGCAGCCCCCGTGGAGAAGAGGCCCAGTACTTC.

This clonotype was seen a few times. The CDR3 DNA reads as TGTGCCACCTACAGCGGAGGGGGGGGACGTGGGCAGTTCTTC. This codes for CATYSGGGGRGQFF. This chain links TRBV6-2 or TRBV6-3 with TRBJ2-1, with D maybe TRBD2 (7 bases). The CDR3 totals 14 residues. In germline, CDR1 is MNHEY, CDR2 SVGEGT. V was cut by 10 bases and J by 12 bases, with 25 bases left in between.

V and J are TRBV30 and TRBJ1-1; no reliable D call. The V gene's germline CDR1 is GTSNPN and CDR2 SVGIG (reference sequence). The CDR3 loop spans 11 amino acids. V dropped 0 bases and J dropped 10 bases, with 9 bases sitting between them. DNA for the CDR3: TGTGCCTGGAGTGTTGGGCTCGGAGCTTTCTTT. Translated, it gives CAWSVGLGAFF. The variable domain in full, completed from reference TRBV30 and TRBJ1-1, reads SQTIHQWPATLVQPVGSPLSLECTVEGTSNPNLYWYRQAAGRGLQLLFYSVGIGQISSEVPQNLSASRPQDRQFILSSKKLLLSDSGFYLCAWSVGLGAFFGQGTRLTVV.

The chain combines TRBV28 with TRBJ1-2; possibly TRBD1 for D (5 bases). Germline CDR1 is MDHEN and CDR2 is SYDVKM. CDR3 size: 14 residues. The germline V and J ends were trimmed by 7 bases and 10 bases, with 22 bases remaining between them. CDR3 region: CASTLLPMSGVYTF. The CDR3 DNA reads TGTGCCAGCACCCTACTTCCCATGTCGGGGGTCTACACCTTC.

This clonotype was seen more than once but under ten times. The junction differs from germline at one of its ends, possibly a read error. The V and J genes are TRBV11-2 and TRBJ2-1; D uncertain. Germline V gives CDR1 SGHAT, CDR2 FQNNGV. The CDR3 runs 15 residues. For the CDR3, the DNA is TGTGCCAGCAGCGCAGAGCTAGGCTCCTACGATGAGCAGTTCTTC. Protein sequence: CASSAELGSYDEQFF.

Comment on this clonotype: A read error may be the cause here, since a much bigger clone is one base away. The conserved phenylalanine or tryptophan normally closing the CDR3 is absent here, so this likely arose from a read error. CDR3 sequence: CASRVTGGAYETQYL. DNA of the CDR3: TGTGCCAGCAGGGTGACAGGGGGCGCGTACGAGACCCAGTACTTA. The V gene is TRBV6-2 or TRBV6-3, the J gene TRBJ2-5; 10 nucleotides line up with TRBD1. V shed 6 bases, J shed 5 bases, and the junction held 9 bases outside the gene matches. CDR1 MNHEY and CDR2 SVGEGT come from the germline V gene. This CDR3 region has 15 residues.

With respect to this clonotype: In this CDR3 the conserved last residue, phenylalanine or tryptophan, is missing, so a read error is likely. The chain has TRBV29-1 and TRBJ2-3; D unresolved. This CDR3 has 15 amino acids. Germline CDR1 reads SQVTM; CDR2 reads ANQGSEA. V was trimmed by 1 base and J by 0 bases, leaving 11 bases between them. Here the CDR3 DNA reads TGCAGCGTTGAAGTACGGGCGATAAGCACAGATACGCAGTATTAT. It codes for CSVEVRAISTDTQYY.

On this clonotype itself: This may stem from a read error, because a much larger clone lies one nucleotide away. In nucleotides, the CDR3 is TGCAGCATTGGAATTAACTATGGCTACACCTTC. It translates to CSIGINYGYTF. The chain is built from TRBV29-1 and TRBJ1-2; no reliable D call. The CDR3 covers 11 residues. In germline, CDR1 is SQVTM, CDR2 ANQGSEA. V was cut by 8 bases and J by 1 base, with 8 bases left in between.

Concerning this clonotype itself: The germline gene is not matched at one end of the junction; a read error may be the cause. In nucleotides, the CDR3 is TGCCCCAGCAGTCGACTCGGGGACCCCGGAAACACCATATATTTT. It encodes CPSSRLGDPGNTIYF. The rearrangement links TRBV4-1 to TRBJ1-3; perhaps TRBD1 as D (5 bases). CDR3 size: 15 residues. Germline CDR1 is MGHRA and CDR2 is YSYEKL.

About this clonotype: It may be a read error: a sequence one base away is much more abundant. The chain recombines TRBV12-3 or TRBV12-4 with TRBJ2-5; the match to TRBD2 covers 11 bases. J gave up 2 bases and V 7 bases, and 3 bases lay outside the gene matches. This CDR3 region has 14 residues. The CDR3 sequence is CASMTSGDQETQYF. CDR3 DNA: TGTGCCAGCATGACTAGCGGGGATCAAGAGACCCAGTACTTC.

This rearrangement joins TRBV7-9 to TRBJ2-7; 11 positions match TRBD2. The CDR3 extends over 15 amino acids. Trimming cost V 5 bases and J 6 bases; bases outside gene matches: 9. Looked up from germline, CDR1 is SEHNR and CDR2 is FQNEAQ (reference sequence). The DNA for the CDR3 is TGTGCCAGCAGCCACCGACTAGCGGGACGTGTCGAGCAGTACTTC. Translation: CASSHRLAGRVEQYF.

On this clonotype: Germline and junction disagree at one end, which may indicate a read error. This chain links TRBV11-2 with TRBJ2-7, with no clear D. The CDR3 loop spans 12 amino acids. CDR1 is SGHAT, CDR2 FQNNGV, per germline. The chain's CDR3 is CAISLSVGEQYF. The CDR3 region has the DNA TGCGCCATCAGCTTATCTGTTGGCGAGCAGTACTTC.

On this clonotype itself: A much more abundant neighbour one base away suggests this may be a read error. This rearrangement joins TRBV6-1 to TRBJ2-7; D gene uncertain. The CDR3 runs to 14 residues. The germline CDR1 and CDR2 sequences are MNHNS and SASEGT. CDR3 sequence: CASSDSGLTYEQHF. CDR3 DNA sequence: TGTGCCAGCAGTGATTCGGGCCTAACCTACGAGCAGCACTTC.

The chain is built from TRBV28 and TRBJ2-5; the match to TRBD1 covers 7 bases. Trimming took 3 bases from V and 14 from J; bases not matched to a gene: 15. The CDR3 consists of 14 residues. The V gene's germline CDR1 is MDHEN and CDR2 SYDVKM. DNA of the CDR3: TGTGCCAGCAGTTTCGGTAGGGGGCCAGCGCGACTTTACTTC. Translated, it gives CASSFGRGPARLYF. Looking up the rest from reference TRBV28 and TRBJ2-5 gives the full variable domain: DVKVTQSSRYLVKRTGEKVFLECVQDMDHENMFWYRQDPGLGLRLIYFSYDVKMKEKGDIPEGYSVSREKKERFSLILESASTNQTSMYLCASSFGRGPARLYFGPGTRLLVL.

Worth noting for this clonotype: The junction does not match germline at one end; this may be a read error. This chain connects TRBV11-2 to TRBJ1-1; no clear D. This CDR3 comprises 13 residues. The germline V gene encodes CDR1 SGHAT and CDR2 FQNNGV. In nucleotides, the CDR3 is TGTGTCAGCAGCTTAGGACGGACGTTTGCGACTTTCTTT. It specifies CVSSLGRTFATFF. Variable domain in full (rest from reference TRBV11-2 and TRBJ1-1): EAGVAQSPRYKIIEKRQSVAFWCNPISGHATLYWYQQILGQGPKLLIQFQNNGVVDDSQLPKDRFSAERLKGVDSTLKIQPAKLEDSAVYLCVSSLGRTFATFFGQGTRLTVV.

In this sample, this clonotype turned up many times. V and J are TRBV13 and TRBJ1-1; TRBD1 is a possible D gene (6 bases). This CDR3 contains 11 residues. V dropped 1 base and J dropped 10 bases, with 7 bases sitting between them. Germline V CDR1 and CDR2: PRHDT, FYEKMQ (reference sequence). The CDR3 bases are TGTGCCAGCAGCTTAGAAGGGGGAGCTTTCTTT. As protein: CASSLEGGAFF.

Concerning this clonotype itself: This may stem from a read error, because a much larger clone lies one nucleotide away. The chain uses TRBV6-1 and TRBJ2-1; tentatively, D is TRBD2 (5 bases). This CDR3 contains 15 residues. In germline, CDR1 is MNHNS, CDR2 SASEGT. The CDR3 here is CANSEGGGRGNEQFF. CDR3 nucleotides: TGTGCCAACAGTGAAGGCGGAGGCCGGGGCAATGAGCAGTTCTTC.

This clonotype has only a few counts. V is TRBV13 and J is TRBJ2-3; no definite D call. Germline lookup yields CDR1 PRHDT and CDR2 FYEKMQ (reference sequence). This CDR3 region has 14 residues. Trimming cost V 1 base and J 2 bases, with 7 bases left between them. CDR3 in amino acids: CASSLERHTDTQYF. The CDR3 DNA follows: TGTGCCAGCAGCTTAGAACGGCACACAGATACGCAGTATTTT.

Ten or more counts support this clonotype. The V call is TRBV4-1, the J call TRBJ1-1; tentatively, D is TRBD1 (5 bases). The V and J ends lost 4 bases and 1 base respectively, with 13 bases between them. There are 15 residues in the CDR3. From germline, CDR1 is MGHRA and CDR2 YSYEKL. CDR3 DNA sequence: TGCGCCAGCAGCCGAAATGCGGGACGGAACACTGAAGCTTTCTTT. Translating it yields CASSRNAGRNTEAFF.

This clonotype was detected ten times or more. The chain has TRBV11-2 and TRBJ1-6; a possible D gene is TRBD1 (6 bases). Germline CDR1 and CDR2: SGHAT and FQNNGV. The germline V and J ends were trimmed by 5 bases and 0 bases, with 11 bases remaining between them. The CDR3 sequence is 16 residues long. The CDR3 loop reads CASSQGLNSYNSPLHF. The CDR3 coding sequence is TGTGCCAGCAGCCAGGGGCTAAACTCCTATAATTCACCCCTCCACTTT.

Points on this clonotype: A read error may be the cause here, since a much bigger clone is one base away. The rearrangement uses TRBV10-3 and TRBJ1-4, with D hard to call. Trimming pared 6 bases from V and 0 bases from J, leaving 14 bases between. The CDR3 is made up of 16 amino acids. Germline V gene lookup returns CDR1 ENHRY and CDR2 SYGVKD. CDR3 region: CAIRENSASTNEKLFF. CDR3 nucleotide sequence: TGTGCCATCAGAGAGAACAGCGCCTCAACTAATGAAAAACTGTTTTTT.

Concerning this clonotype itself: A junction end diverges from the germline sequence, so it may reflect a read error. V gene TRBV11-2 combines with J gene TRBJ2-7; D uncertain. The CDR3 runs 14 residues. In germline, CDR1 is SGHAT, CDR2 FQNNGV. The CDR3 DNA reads TGTGCCTGCGGCTTAAGTTCAGCGACCTACGAGCAATACTTC. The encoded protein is CACGLSSATYEQYF.

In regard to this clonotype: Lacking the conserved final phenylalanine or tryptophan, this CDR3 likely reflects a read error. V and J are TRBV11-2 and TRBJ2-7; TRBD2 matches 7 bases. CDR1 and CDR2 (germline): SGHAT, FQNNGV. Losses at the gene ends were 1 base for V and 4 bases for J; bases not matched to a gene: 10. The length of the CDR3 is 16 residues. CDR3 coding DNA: TGTGCCAGCAGCTTAGTTTCGGGAGGAACAACATACGAGCAGTACCTC. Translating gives CASSLVSGGTTYEQYL.

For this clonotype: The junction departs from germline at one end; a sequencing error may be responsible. The CDR3 coding sequence is TGTGTCAGCATCCGGCGACTAGCGGATTACAAGCAGTACTTC. This sequence encodes CVSIRRLADYKQYF. This chain joins TRBV11-2 and TRBJ2-7; 9 nucleotides match TRBD2. This CDR3 spans 14 amino acids. Germline V gene lookup returns CDR1 SGHAT and CDR2 FQNNGV.

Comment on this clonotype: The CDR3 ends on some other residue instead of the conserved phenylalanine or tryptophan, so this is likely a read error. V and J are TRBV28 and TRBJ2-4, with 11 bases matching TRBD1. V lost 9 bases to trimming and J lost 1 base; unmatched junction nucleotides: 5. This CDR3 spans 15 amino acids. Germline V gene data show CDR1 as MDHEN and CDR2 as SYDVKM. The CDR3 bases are TGTGCCAGTAGGACAGGGGGCTCGGCCAAAAACATTCAGTACCTC. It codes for CASRTGGSAKNIQYL.

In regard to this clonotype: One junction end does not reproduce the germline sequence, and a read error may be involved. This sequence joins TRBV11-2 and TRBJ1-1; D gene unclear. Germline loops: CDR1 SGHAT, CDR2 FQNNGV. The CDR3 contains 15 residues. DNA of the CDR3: TGTGCCGGCAGCCCTCGAGGCGGAGGGAACACTGAAACTTTCTTT. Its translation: CAGSPRGGGNTETFF.

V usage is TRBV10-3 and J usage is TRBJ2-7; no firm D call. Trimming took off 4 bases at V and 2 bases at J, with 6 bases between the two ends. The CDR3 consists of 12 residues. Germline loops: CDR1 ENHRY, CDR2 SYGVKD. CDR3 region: CAISVWAYEQYF. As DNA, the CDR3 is TGTGCCATCAGTGTATGGGCCTACGAGCAGTACTTC.

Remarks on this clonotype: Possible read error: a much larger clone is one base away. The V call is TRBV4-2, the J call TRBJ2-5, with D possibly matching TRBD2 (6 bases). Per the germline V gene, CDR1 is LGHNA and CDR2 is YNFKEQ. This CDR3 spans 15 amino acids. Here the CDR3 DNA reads TGTGCCAACAGCCAAGATGTAGCGGTCCAAGAGACCCAGTACTTC. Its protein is CANSQDVAVQETQYF.